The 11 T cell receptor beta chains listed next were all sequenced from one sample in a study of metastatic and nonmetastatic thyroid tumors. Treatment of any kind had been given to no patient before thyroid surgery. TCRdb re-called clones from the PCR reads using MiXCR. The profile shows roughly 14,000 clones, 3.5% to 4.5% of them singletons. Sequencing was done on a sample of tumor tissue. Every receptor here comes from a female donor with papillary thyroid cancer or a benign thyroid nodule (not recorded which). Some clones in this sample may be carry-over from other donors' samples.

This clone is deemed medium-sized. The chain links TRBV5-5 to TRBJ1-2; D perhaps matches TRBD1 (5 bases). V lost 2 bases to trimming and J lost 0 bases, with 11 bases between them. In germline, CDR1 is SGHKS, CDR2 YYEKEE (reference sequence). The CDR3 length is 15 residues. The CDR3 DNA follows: TGTGCCAGCAGCTTTGGGGCAGGCACTAACTATGGCTACACCTTC. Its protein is CASSFGAGTNYGYTF.

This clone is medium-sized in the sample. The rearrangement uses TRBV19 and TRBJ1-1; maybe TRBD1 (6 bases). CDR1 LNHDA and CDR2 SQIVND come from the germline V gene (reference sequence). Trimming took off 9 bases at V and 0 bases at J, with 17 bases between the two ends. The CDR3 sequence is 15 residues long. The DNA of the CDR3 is TGTGCCAGCGGCCCCCCGGGGGCCATGAACACTGAAGCTTTCTTT. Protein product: CASGPPGAMNTEAFF.

The CDR3 nucleotides read TGTGCCAGCAGTTCGGCAGCGAATCAGCCCCAGCATTTT. Protein: CASSSAANQPQHF. The chain joins TRBV6-5 to TRBJ1-5; the D is unclear. Germline-derived CDR1 and CDR2 are MNHEY and SVGAGI. The CDR3 length is 13 residues. The germline V and J ends were trimmed by 4 bases and 4 bases, with 8 bases remaining between them.

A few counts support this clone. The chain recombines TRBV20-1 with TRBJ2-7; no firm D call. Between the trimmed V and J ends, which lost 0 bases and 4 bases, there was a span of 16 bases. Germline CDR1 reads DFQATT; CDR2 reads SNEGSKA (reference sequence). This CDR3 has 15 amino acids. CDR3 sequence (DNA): TGCAGTGCTAGAGATCTGTCAGGCCAAGGGTACGAGCAGTACTTC. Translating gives CSARDLSGQGYEQYF.

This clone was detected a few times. CDR3 protein: CASSSLSAANYGYTF. Here the CDR3 DNA reads TGTGCCAGCAGCTCCTTGTCCGCTGCTAACTATGGCTACACCTTC. The chain links TRBV11-2 to TRBJ1-2, with D unresolved. The CDR3 consists of 15 residues. CDR1 is SGHAT, CDR2 FQNNGV, per germline. Trimming removed 4 bases from V and 0 bases from J, with 12 bases in between.

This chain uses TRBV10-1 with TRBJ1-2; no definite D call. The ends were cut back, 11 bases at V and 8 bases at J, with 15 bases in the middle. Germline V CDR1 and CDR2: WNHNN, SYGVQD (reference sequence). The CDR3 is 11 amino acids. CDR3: CAANQVYGYTF. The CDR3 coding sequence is TGCGCCGCAAACCAGGTCTACGGCTACACCTTC.

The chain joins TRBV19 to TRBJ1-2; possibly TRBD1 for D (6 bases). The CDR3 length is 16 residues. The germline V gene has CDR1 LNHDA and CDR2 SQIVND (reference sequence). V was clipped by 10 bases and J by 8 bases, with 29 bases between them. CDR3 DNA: TGTGCCACCGGAAGGATCGAATTGGGGGCGGCAGGAGGCTACACCTTC. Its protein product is CATGRIELGAAGGYTF.

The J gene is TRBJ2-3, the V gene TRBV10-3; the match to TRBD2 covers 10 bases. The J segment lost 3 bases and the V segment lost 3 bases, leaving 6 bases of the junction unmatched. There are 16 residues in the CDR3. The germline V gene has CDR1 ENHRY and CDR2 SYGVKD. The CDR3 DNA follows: TGTGCCATCAGTGAAAATAAGCGGGGGGGGACAGATACGCAGTATTTT. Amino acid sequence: CAISENKRGGTDTQYF.

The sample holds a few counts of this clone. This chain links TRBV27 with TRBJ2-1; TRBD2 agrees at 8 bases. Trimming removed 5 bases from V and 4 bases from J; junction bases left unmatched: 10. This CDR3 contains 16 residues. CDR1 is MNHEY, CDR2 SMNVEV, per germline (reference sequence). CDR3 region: CASSPLGASGYNEQFF. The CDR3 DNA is TGTGCCAGCAGTCCCCTAGGTGCTAGCGGGTACAATGAGCAGTTCTTC.

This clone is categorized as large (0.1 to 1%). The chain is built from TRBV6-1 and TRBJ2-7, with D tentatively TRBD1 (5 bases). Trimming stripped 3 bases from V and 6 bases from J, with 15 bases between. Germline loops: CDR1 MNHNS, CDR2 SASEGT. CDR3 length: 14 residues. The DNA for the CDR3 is TGTGCCAGCAGTGATGGAAGGGGCTTATCCGAGCAGTACTTC. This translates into CASSDGRGLSEQYF.

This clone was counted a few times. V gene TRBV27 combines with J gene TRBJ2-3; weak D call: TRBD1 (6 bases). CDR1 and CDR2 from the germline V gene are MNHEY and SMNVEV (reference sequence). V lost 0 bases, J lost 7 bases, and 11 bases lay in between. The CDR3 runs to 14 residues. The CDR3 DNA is TGTGCCAGCAGTTTATCTACAGGGCCAAATACGCAGTATTTT. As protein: CASSLSTGPNTQYF.